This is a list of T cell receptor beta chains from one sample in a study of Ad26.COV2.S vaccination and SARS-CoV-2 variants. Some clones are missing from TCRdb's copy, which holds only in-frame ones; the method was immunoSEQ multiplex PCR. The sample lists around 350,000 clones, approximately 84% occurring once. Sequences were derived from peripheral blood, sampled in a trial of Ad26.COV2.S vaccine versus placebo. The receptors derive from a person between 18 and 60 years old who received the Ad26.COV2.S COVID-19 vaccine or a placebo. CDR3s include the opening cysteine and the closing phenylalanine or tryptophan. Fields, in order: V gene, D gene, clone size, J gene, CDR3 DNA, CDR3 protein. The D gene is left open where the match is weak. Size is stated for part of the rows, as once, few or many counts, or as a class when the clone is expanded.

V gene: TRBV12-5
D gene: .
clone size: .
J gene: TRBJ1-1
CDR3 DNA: TGTGCTAGTGGTTTGGACAGGTCGACGAACACTGAAGCTTTCTTT
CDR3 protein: CASGLDRSTNTEAFF

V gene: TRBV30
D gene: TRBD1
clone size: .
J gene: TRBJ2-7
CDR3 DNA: TGTGCCTGGAGTGCCCAGGGGGCCGAGCAGTACTTC
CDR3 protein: CAWSAQGAEQYF

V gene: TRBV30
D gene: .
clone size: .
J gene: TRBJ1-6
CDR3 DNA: TGTGCCTGGAGTTTGGTAGGGCCACCGGGGTATAATTCACCCCTCCACTTT
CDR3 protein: CAWSLVGPPGYNSPLHF

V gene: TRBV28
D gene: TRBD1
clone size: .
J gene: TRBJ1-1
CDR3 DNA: TGTGCCAGCAGTCCACACGCCGGGACAGGAAATGAAGCTTTCTTT
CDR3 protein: CASSPHAGTGNEAFF

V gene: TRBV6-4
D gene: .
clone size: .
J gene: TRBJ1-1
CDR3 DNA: TGTGCCAGCAGTGAATGGGGAAACACTGAAGCTTTCTTT
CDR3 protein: CASSEWGNTEAFF

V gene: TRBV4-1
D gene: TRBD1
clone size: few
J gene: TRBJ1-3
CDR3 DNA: TGCGCCAGCAGCCAGGGCTGGACAGGGGGCGGATCTGGAAACACCATATATTTT
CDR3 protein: CASSQGWTGGGSGNTIYF

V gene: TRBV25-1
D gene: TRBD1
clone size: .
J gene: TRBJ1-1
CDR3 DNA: TGTGCCAGCAGTGACCAACAGGGGAGCACTGAAGCTTTCTTT
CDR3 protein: CASSDQQGSTEAFF

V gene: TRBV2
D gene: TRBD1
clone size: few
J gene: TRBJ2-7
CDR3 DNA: TGTGCCAGCAGTCCGGGACAGCACTACGAGCAGTACTTC
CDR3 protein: CASSPGQHYEQYF

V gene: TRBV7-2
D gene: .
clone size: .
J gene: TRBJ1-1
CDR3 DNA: TGTGCCAGCAGCTTACCTCAGACTGGGCCAAACACTGAAGCTTTCTTT
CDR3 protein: CASSLPQTGPNTEAFF

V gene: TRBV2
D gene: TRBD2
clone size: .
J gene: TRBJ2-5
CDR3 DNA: TGTGCCAGCAGTTCACGGCTAGCGGAAGAGACCCAGTACTTC
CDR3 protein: CASSSRLAEETQYF

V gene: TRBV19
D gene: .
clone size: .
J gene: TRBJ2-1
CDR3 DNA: TGTGCCAGTAACCTAGGGGTTGATGAGCAGTTCTTC
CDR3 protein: CASNLGVDEQFF

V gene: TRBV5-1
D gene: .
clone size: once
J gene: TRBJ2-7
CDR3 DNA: TGCGCCAGCAGTCCCCCTCTCTACACGGGTTCCTACGAGCAGTACTTC
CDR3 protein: CASSPPLYTGSYEQYF

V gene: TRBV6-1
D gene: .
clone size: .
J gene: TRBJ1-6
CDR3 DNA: TGTGCCAGCAGTGAAGCGGGGTCCTTAAGGGGAACACCCCTCCACTTT
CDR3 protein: CASSEAGSLRGTPLHF

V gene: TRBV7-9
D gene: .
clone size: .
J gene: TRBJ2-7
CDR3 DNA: TGTGCCAGCAGCTACGGGGACCGGGGAATCTTCTCCTCTGACGAGCAGTACTTC
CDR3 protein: CASSYGDRGIFSSDEQYF

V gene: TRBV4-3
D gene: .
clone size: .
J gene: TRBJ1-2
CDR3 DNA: TGCGCCAGCAGCCAAGTTAGGGCCGCCAACTATGGCTACACCTTC
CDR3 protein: CASSQVRAANYGYTF

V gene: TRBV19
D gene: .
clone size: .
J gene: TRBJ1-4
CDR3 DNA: TGTGCCAGTAGTACCCTAGCAACTAATGAAAAACTGTTTTTT
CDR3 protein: CASSTLATNEKLFF

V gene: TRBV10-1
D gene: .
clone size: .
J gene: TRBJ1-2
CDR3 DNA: TGCGCCAGCAGCCGGGGCTCCACCTATGGCTACACCTTC
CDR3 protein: CASSRGSTYGYTF

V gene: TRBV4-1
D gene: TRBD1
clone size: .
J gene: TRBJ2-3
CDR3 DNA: TGCGCCAGCAGCTACGGACAGGGGGCGTCAGATACGCAGTATTTT
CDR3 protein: CASSYGQGASDTQYF

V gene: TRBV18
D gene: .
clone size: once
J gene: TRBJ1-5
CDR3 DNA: TGTGCCAGCTCACCACGAGAATATAGCAATCAGCCCCAGCATTTT
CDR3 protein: CASSPREYSNQPQHF

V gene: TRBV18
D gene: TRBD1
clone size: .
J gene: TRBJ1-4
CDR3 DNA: TGTGCCAGCTCTCAGGACAGGGGCGATGAAAAACTGTTTTTT
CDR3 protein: CASSQDRGDEKLFF

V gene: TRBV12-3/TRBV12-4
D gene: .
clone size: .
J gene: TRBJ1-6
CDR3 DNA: TGTGCCAGCAGTTTTAGGGCTCCGCCCCTCCACTTT
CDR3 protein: CASSFRAPPLHF

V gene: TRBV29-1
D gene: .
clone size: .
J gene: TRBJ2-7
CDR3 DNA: TGCAGCGTTAGTTCTAGCTCCTACGAGCAGTACTTC
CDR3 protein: CSVSSSSYEQYF

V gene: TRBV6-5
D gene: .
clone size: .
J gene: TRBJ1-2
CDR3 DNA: TGTGCCAGCAGTTACTCCAGGAGAGTCGATGGCTACACCTTC
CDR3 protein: CASSYSRRVDGYTF

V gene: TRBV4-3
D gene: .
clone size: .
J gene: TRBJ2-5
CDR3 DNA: TGCGCCAGCAGCCAGGGGCCCAAAGAGACCCAGTACTTC
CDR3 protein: CASSQGPKETQYF

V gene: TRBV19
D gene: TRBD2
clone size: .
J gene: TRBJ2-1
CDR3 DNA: TGTGCCAGTAGTATTTCCGGACTAGCGGGAGGGCTTGGCGAGCAGTTCTTC
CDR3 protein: CASSISGLAGGLGEQFF

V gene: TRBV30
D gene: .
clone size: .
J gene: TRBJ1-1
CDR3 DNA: TGTGCCTGGGGTAGAAGGAGGAACACTGAAGCTTTCTTT
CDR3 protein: CAWGRRRNTEAFF

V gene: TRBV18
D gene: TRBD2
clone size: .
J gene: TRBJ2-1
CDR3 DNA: TGTGCCAGCTCACCGTGGACTAGCGGGCCCCATGAGCAGTTCTTC
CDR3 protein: CASSPWTSGPHEQFF

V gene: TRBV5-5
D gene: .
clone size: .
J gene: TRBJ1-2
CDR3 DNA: TGTGCCAGCAGCCCCCGGACAGTTGATGGCTACACCTTC
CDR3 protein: CASSPRTVDGYTF

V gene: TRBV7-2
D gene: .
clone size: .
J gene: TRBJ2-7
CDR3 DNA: TGTGCCAGCAGCCTGGGGGGGGCAGGTTACATCTCCTACGAGCAGTACTTC
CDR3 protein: CASSLGGAGYISYEQYF

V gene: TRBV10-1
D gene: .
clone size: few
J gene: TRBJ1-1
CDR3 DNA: TGCGCCAGCAGGGCCACCCTTGCGGGCACTGAAGCTTTCTTT
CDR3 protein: CASRATLAGTEAFF

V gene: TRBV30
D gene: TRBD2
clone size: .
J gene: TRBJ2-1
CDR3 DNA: TGTGCCTGGAGTGACCCGGGGAGGGTCCTCAATGAGCAGTTCTTC
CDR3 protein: CAWSDPGRVLNEQFF

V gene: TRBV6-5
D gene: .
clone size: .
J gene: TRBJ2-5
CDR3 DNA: TGTGCCAGCAGCCCCGGACAGTACCAAGAGACCCAGTACTTC
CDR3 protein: CASSPGQYQETQYF

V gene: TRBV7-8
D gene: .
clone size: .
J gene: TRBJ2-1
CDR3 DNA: TGTGCCAGCAGCTTAGTACCAGCGCAGACCTACAATGAGCAGTTCTTC
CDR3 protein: CASSLVPAQTYNEQFF

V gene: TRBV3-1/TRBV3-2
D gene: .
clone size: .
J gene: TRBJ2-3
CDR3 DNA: TGTGCCAGCAGCCAAGAGTCCCTAGGCCAAGGCTTCACAGATACGCAGTATTTT
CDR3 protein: CASSQESLGQGFTDTQYF

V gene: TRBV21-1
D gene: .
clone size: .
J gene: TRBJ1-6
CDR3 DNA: TGTGCCAGCAGCCCCCGGACCGGGAATTCACCCCTCCACTTT
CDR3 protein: CASSPRTGNSPLHF

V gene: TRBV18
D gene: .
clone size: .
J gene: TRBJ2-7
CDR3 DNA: TGTGCCAGCTCACCCACCCTCTACGAGCAGTACTTC
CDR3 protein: CASSPTLYEQYF

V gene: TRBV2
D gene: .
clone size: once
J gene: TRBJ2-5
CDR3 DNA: TGTGCCAGCAGACTGTACCAAGAGACCCAGTACTTC
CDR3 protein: CASRLYQETQYF

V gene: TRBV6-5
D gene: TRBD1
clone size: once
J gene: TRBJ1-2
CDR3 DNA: TGTGCCAGCAGCCGAACCGGGACAGGGGCCTATGGCTACACCTTC
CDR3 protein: CASSRTGTGAYGYTF

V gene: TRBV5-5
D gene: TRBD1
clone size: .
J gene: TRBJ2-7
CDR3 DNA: TGTGCCAGCACCCCCCGGGACAGCTCCTACGAGCAGTACTTC
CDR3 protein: CASTPRDSSYEQYF

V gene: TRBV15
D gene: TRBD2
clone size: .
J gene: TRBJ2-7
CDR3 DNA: TGTGCCACCAGCAACCCGGGGGGCTACGAGCAGTACTTC
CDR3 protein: CATSNPGGYEQYF

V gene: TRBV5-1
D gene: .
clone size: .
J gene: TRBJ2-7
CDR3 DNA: TGCGCCAGCAGAGGAGGGGGGTTCGAGCAGTACTTC
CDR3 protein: CASRGGGFEQYF

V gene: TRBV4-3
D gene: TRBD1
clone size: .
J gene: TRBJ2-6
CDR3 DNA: TGCGCCAGCAGCCAAGAACCACAGGGGGCGTCTGGGGCCAACGTCCTGACTTTC
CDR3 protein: CASSQEPQGASGANVLTF

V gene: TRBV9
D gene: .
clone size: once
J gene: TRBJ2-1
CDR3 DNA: TGTGCCAGCAGCCCCGCCGGGTGGGATGAGCAGTTCTTC
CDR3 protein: CASSPAGWDEQFF

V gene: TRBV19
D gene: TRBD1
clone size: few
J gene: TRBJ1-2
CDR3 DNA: TGTGCCAGTAGTCGCCAGGGGGTCTATGGCTACACCTTC
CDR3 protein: CASSRQGVYGYTF